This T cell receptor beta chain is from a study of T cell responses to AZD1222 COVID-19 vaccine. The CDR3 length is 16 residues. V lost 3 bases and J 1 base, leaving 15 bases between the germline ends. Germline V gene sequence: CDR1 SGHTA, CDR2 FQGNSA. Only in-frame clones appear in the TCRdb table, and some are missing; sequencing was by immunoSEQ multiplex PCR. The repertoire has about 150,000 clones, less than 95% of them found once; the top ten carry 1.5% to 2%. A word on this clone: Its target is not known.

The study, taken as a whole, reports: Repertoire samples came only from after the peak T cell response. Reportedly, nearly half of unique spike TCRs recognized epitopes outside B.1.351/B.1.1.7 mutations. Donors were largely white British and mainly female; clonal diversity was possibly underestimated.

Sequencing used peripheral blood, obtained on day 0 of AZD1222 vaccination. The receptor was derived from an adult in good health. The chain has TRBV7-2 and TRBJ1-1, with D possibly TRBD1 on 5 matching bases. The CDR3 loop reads CASSFRAGSENTEAFF. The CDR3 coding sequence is TGTGCCAGCAGCTTTCGGGCAGGGAGTGAGAACACTGAAGCTTTCTTT.